This is a list of T cell receptor beta chains from one sample in a study of control samples from healthy donors and cancer patients. Sequencing used immunoSEQ multiplex PCR; TCRdb keeps in-frame clones, though not all of them. Among some 79,000 clones, around nine tenths were seen once, and the ten largest hold 5.5% to 7.5%. The sequenced sample was blood. Source of these receptors: a man between 45 and 60 years old in good health. Each CDR3 is given with its conserved first and last residue. A D gene is named only where the DNA matches it firmly. Clone size is not always given. Where it is, it says once, few, many or a class for expanded clones.

V gene	CDR3 length	clone size	J gene	D gene	CDR3 protein	CDR3 DNA
TRBV5-6	15	.	TRBJ2-1	.	CASSSGGQTYNEQFF	TGTGCCAGCAGCTCCGGGGGACAGACATACAATGAGCAGTTCTTC
TRBV29-1	12	.	TRBJ1-1	.	CSTRTGATEAFF	TGCAGCACCCGGACCGGGGCAACTGAAGCTTTCTTT
TRBV30	15	.	TRBJ1-6	TRBD1	CAWSVLTGANSPLHF	TGTGCCTGGAGTGTACTGACAGGGGCCAATTCACCCCTCCACTTT
TRBV29-1	12	.	TRBJ2-7	.	CSVVAINYEQYF	TGCAGCGTTGTGGCCATAAACTACGAGCAGTACTTC
TRBV5-4	11	.	TRBJ2-3	.	CASSYTDTQYF	TGTGCCAGCAGCTACACAGATACGCAGTATTTT
TRBV3-1/TRBV3-2	15	.	TRBJ1-1	.	CASSHGSRRNTEAFF	TGTGCCAGCAGCCATGGTAGTCGCAGGAACACTGAAGCTTTCTTT
TRBV15	19	.	TRBJ2-2	TRBD2	CATSRGGVGLAGGTGELFF	TGTGCCACCAGCAGAGGGGGAGTTGGACTAGCGGGGGGCACCGGGGAGCTGTTTTTT
TRBV29-1	14	.	TRBJ2-2	.	CSVEGEPRTGELFF	TGCAGCGTTGAAGGCGAACCCCGCACCGGGGAGCTGTTTTTT
TRBV5-1	14	.	TRBJ2-5	TRBD2	CASSWDPGRETQYF	TGCGCCAGCAGCTGGGACCCCGGGAGGGAGACCCAGTACTTC
TRBV5-1	14	few	TRBJ1-1	TRBD1	CASSMGQGITEAFF	TGCGCCAGCAGCATGGGACAGGGCATCACTGAAGCTTTCTTT
TRBV11-2	13	.	TRBJ2-5	.	CASGPPAQETQYF	TGTGCCAGCGGTCCGCCTGCCCAAGAGACCCAGTACTTC
TRBV29-1	12	.	TRBJ2-7	.	CSVEGAGDEQYF	TGCAGCGTTGAAGGCGCAGGTGACGAGCAGTACTTC
TRBV10-2	16	.	TRBJ1-3	.	CASSGPPTASGNTIYF	TGCGCCAGCAGTGGGCCCCCCACAGCCTCTGGAAACACCATATATTTT
TRBV11-2	14	.	TRBJ2-1	.	CASSHVTVVNEQFF	TGTGCCAGCAGCCACGTGACAGTGGTAAATGAGCAGTTCTTC
TRBV7-2	14	.	TRBJ1-2	.	CASSLSRGTDGYTF	TGTGCCAGCAGCTTATCTCGGGGCACAGATGGCTACACCTTC
TRBV7-8	15	.	TRBJ2-7	.	CATLSDRDRAREQYF	TGTGCCACCCTAAGTGACCGGGACCGGGCAAGAGAGCAGTACTTC
TRBV2	13	.	TRBJ2-2	.	CASTEWERGELFF	TGTGCCAGCACCGAATGGGAACGAGGGGAGCTGTTTTTT
TRBV5-1	18	.	TRBJ2-3	.	CASSSRPGDLTREDTQYF	TGCGCCAGCAGCTCTCGGCCGGGGGACCTGACAAGGGAAGATACGCAGTATTTT
TRBV27	17	.	TRBJ2-6	.	CASSLSISGLGANVLTF	TGTGCCAGCAGTTTATCCATCTCGGGGCTCGGGGCCAACGTCCTGACTTTC